This TCR beta chain was profiled in a study of beta chain features in type 1 diabetes. This CDR3 is 13 amino acids long. With 1 base removed from V and 5 bases from J, the gap between germline ends came to 8 bases. Per germline, CDR1 SEHNR and CDR2 FQNEAQ (reference sequence). The entirety of the isolated RNA underwent reverse transcription, so expressed TCRB transcripts were sequenced. The repertoire was sequenced with immunoSEQ multiplex PCR; TCRdb's copy has only in-frame clones and lacks some. The table lists roughly 350,000 clones, around 10% of them singletons. A remark on this clone: Its antigen is as yet unknown.

Study observations and caveats: All four CD4+ subsets from Type 1 diabetes patients carried moderately but significantly shorter TCRB CDR3s. Individuals with type 1 diabetes displayed fewer insertions and more deletions at VDJ junctions.

Sort purity for all populations was recorded as exceeding 98%. The clonotype originates from a young man with type 1 diabetes. V gene TRBV7-9 combines with J gene TRBJ2-5; the D is unclear. The sample comprised central memory CD4+ T cells from blood. CDR3 sequence: CASSLGSSETQYF. DNA for the CDR3: TGTGCCAGCAGCTTAGGTTCCTCGGAGACCCAGTACTTC.